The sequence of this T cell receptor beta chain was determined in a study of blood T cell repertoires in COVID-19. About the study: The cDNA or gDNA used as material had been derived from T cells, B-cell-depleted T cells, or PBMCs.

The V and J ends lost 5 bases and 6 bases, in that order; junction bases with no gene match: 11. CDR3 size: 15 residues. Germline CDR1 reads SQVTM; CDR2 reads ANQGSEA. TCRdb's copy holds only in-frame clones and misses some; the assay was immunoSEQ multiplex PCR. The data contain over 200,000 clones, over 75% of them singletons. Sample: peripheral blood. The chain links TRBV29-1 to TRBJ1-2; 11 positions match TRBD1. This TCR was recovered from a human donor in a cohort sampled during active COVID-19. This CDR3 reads CSVSHTRTGGDGYTF. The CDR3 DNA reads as TGCAGCGTTAGCCATACCAGGACAGGGGGCGATGGCTACACCTTC.